These T cell receptor beta chains were read from a single sample in a study of shared clonotypes between healthy human individuals. The repertoire was sequenced with immunoSEQ multiplex PCR; TCRdb's copy has only in-frame clones and lacks some. The sample gives around 300,000 clones, around nine tenths of which show up once; 15% to 20% is in the top ten. Sequencing was carried out using memory CD8+ T cells sorted from blood. Every receptor here comes from a man between 18 and 35 years old in good health. CDR3s include the opening cysteine and the closing phenylalanine or tryptophan.

TRBV9	TRBJ2-3	CASSVSGSTDTQYF
TRBV9	TRBJ2-7	CASSLHPGTDDEQYF
TRBV2	TRBJ2-2	CASSSLVELFF
TRBV7-2	TRBJ2-4	CASSPRIGNIQYF
TRBV9	TRBJ1-6	CASSVGTGVSPLHF
TRBV9	TRBJ2-7	CASSATGDPTYEQYF
TRBV9	TRBJ1-6	CASSVDPRDPTYNSPLHF
TRBV7-6	TRBJ2-3	CASSFGTDTQYF
TRBV6-6	TRBJ2-5	CASSYAGQKETQYF
TRBV27	TRBJ2-7	CASSLGQLPYEQYF
TRBV4-3	TRBJ2-7	CASSHGQGGDEQYF
TRBV4-3	TRBJ2-1	CASSQEGAPRASYNEQFF
TRBV5-4	TRBJ1-2	CASSLSPEDYGYTF
TRBV6-5	TRBJ2-1	CASSTGTSGANEQFF
TRBV5-6	TRBJ2-7	CASSYETGEDSYEQYF
TRBV6-1	TRBJ2-7	CASSGRTGNFYEQYF
TRBV19	TRBJ2-2	CASKDTGELFF
TRBV5-4	TRBJ2-3	CASSFQTTDTQYF
TRBV10-3	TRBJ2-7	CAISEPRDPYEQYF
TRBV4-1	TRBJ1-5	CASSQDGNQPQHF
TRBV20-1	TRBJ2-7	CSARGPYEQYF
TRBV11-1	TRBJ1-2	CASSPQAGLPFNYGYTF
TRBV27	TRBJ2-7	CASSLGAGGYEQYF
TRBV7-9	TRBJ2-7	CASSSPRSGPYEQYF
TRBV2	TRBJ2-1	CASSEGGLAGGWVF
TRBV27	TRBJ2-5	CASSLSNTGETQYF
TRBV30	TRBJ1-4	CAWSDRGNEKLFF
TRBV19	TRBJ1-2	CASSIARAYGYTF
TRBV13	TRBJ2-1	CASSEDRWGGNEQFF
TRBV28	TRBJ2-2	CASRVAGQILTGELFF
TRBV7-9	TRBJ1-6	CASSFDSLRNSPLHF
TRBV7-8	TRBJ2-1	CASPDDGREGVNEQFF
TRBV2	TRBJ1-1	CASSDTGYTEAFF
TRBV27	TRBJ2-1	CASSPGTSIYNEQFF
TRBV4-1	TRBJ1-5	CASSPTGSAGGNQPQHF
TRBV5-1	TRBJ1-4	CASNVLPNEKLFF
TRBV7-3	TRBJ1-3	CASSKDSSSGNTIYF